This T cell receptor (beta chain) was recovered during a study of early T cells in non-severe SARS-CoV-2 infection. Overall study findings and caveats: VDJdb matches were skewed toward anti-spike CD8 T cell responses.

Attachment of unique molecular identifiers to individual cDNA molecules was performed. TCRdb recomputed calls from the 5' RACE reads with MiXCR, one row per CDR3 protein. The sample holds some 80,000 distinct CDR3 sequences, roughly 13% seen once. V lost 4 bases and J 1 base, leaving 16 bases between the germline ends. Germline V gene sequence: CDR1 MGHRA, CDR2 YSYEKL. The CDR3 runs 16 residues. Only a few counts were recorded for this clonotype. What it binds is not known. Sequences were obtained from whole blood. This TCR derives from an adult who was a healthcare worker with PCR-confirmed SARS-CoV-2 infection or an uninfected control (not recorded which). The rearrangement joins TRBV4-1 to TRBJ1-1, with D uncertain. The CDR3 region has the DNA TGCGCCAGCAGCCGATTGCACCTGACATGGAACACTGAAGCTTTCTTT. Protein: CASSRLHLTWNTEAFF.